This TCR beta chain was profiled in a study of T cell responses to AZD1222 COVID-19 vaccine. Whole-study findings and limits: Donors, mostly white British, included more females; clonal diversity was possibly underestimated. Baseline seropositivity characterized only a handful of AZD1222 recipients.

The V end was cut by 2 bases, the J end by 3 bases, with 8 bases between. CDR3 length: 14 amino acids. Germline CDR1 and CDR2: MNHEY and SVGEGT. Only in-frame clones appear in the TCRdb table, and some are missing; sequencing was by immunoSEQ multiplex PCR. The sample includes some 200,000 clones, just over 90% of them seen just once. Turning to this clone: Its antigen is undetermined.

The clonotype comes from an adult who received the MenACWY meningococcal vaccine as a control. This chain links TRBV6-2 or TRBV6-3 with TRBJ2-1, with D uncertain. This specimen consisted of peripheral blood, obtained 28 days after the second dose of the MenACWY control vaccine. CDR3 sequence: CASSYLNDYNEQFF. The DNA for the CDR3 is TGTGCCAGCAGTTACCTTAACGACTACAATGAGCAGTTCTTC.